Below are 25 T cell receptor beta chains sequenced from a single sample in a study of blood T cell repertoires in COVID-19. Sequencing was performed with immunoSEQ multiplex PCR; in TCRdb, only in-frame clones are kept and a portion is missing. The profile shows around 140,000 clones, about 89% of them singletons. Sequencing used PBMCs or T cells enriched from blood (not recorded which). Receptors originate from a man in his sixties who had recovered from COVID-19.

The rearrangement uses TRBV14 and TRBJ2-5; a possible D gene is TRBD1 (6 bases). The germline gives CDR1 SGHDN, CDR2 FVKESK. V shed 1 base and J shed 5 bases, with 11 bases lying between them. The CDR3 spans 14 residues. The CDR3 DNA is TGTGCCAGCAGCCAAGTCGGACAGCTGGAGACCCAGTACTTC. It is translated as CASSQVGQLETQYF.

The chain recombines TRBV7-6 with TRBJ1-2; a possible D gene is TRBD1 (5 bases). The V gene lost 2 bases and the J gene lost 5 bases, with 12 bases spanning the gap. The CDR3 runs to 14 residues. The germline V gene has CDR1 SGHVS and CDR2 FNYEAQ. The CDR3 loop is CASSLKVGGYGYTF. The CDR3 DNA follows: TGTGCCAGCAGCTTAAAGGTGGGGGGATATGGCTACACCTTC. Combining the CDR3 with reference TRBV7-6 and TRBJ1-2 gives the whole variable domain GAGVSQSPRYKVTKRGQDVALRCDPISGHVSLYWYRQALGQGPEFLTYFNYEAQQDKSGLPNDRFSAERPEGSISTLTIQRTEQRDSAMYRCASSLKVGGYGYTFGSGTRLTVV.

The chain couples TRBV20-1 to TRBJ2-1; 11 positions agree with TRBD2. The CDR3 has 18 residues. The germline CDR1 and CDR2 sequences are DFQATT and SNEGSKA (reference sequence). With V trimmed by 6 bases and J by 5 bases, 18 bases remained unmatched. The chain's CDR3 is CSASRAIGTSGDNNEQFF. The DNA for the CDR3 is TGCAGTGCCAGTCGAGCTATAGGGACTAGCGGAGATAACAATGAGCAGTTCTTC.

This clone was picked up one time. This sequence joins TRBV29-1 and TRBJ2-3; 7 bases are shared with TRBD2. Germline CDR1 and CDR2: SQVTM and ANQGSEA. CDR3 length: 11 amino acids. The V gene end was trimmed by 7 bases and the J gene end by 7 bases; junction bases not matched to a gene: 5. The CDR3 reads CSDGLVNTQYF. DNA for the CDR3: TGCAGCGACGGACTAGTTAATACGCAGTATTTT.

This clone was detected a few times. The germline gene is not matched at one end of the junction; a read error may be the cause. At the DNA level, this CDR3 is encoded by other sequences in the same sample as well. The V call is TRBV29-1, the J call TRBJ2-7; TRBD2 matches at 13 bases. From germline, CDR1 is SQVTM and CDR2 ANQGSEA. CDR3 length: 14 amino acids. The CDR3 protein is CSVEGLAGAYEQYF. For the CDR3, the DNA is TGCAGCGTGGAAGGACTAGCGGGGGCCTACGAGCAGTACTTC.

The chain employs TRBV5-4 and TRBJ2-7; weak D call: TRBD1 (6 bases). CDR3 size: 14 residues. In germline, CDR1 is SGHNT, CDR2 YYREEE (reference sequence). V was shortened by 4 bases and J by 5 bases, with 16 bases between the two germline ends. The chain's CDR3 is CASSRKDRSHEQYF. CDR3 coding DNA: TGTGCCAGCAGCCGAAAAGACAGGTCGCACGAGCAGTACTTC.

The chain carries TRBV6-6 and TRBJ2-2, with 10 bases aligning to TRBD2. The CDR3 consists of 15 residues. Trimming at V came to 7 bases and at J to 6 bases, leaving 8 bases not matched to a gene. CDR1 is MNHNY, CDR2 SVGAGI, per germline (reference sequence). As DNA, the CDR3 is TGTGCCAGCACCCGAGCGGGAGGGCCCGCCGGGGAGCTGTTTTTT. Protein product: CASTRAGGPAGELFF.

The chain couples TRBV6-5 to TRBJ1-2; D is possibly TRBD1 (6 bases). This CDR3 spans 14 amino acids. Trimming removed 2 bases from V and 7 bases from J, with 14 bases in between. The germline V gene has CDR1 MNHEY and CDR2 SVGAGI. The CDR3 region is CASSYRTGPGGYTF. The CDR3, as DNA: TGTGCCAGCAGTTACCGTACAGGGCCGGGTGGCTACACCTTC.

This chain connects TRBV6-6 to TRBJ2-5; 7 bases agree with TRBD2. CDR3 length equals 17 residues. V lost 5 bases and J lost 2; bases outside the gene matches: 14. CDR1 is MNHNY, CDR2 SVGAGI, per germline (reference sequence). The CDR3 sequence is CASSLPGYRGGQETQYF. CDR3 coding DNA: TGTGCCAGCAGTCTCCCGGGGTATCGGGGAGGGCAAGAGACCCAGTACTTC.

This clone came up a few times. The chain joins TRBV19 to TRBJ1-1; 10 bases fit TRBD1. The J segment lost 3 bases and the V segment lost 7 bases, leaving 8 bases of the junction unmatched. The CDR3 extends over 15 amino acids. The V gene's germline CDR1 is LNHDA and CDR2 SQIVND (reference sequence). CDR3: CASNDPGQGHTEAFF. CDR3 coding DNA: TGTGCCAGTAACGACCCGGGACAGGGGCACACTGAAGCTTTCTTT.

This chain links TRBV7-9 with TRBJ2-3; D gene ambiguous. There are 13 residues in the CDR3. With 5 bases removed from V and 4 bases from J, the gap between germline ends came to 10 bases. CDR1 and CDR2 from the germline V gene are SEHNR and FQNEAQ (reference sequence). CDR3: CASSPISSDTQYF. The CDR3 DNA reads as TGTGCCAGCAGCCCTATCTCCTCAGATACGCAGTATTTT. The full variable domain, in which reference TRBV7-9 and TRBJ2-3 provide the parts outside the CDR3, is DTGVSQNPRHKITKRGQNVTFRCDPISEHNRLYWYRQTLGQGPEFLTYFQNEAQLEKSRLLSDRFSAERPKGSFSTLEIQRTEQGDSAMYLCASSPISSDTQYFGPGTRLTVL.

The rearrangement uses TRBV2 and TRBJ1-1, with D perhaps TRBD1 (6 bases). Germline-derived CDR1 and CDR2 are SNHLY and FYNNEI. V was shortened by 6 bases and J by 0 bases, with 11 bases between the two germline ends. CDR3 length equals 14 residues. In DNA, the CDR3 is TGTGCCAGCAGGTACAGGGCGATGAACACTGAAGCTTTCTTT. Protein product: CASRYRAMNTEAFF. The complete variable domain, with remaining parts taken from reference TRBV2 and TRBJ1-1, reads EPEVTQTPSHQVTQMGQEVILRCVPISNHLYFYWYRQILGQKVEFLVSFYNNEISEKSEIFDDQFSVERPDGSNFTLKIRSTKLEDSAMYFCASRYRAMNTEAFFGQGTRLTVV.

The chain employs TRBV11-2 and TRBJ1-2; maybe TRBD1 (5 bases). The CDR3 extends over 14 amino acids. V was trimmed by 1 base and J by 4 bases, leaving 10 bases between them. Per germline, CDR1 SGHAT and CDR2 FQNNGV. Here the CDR3 DNA reads TGTGCCAGCAGCTTAGTCACAGGAACCTATGGCTACACCTTC. It specifies CASSLVTGTYGYTF. Using reference TRBV11-2 and TRBJ1-2 for the parts outside the CDR3, the full variable domain is EAGVAQSPRYKIIEKRQSVAFWCNPISGHATLYWYQQILGQGPKLLIQFQNNGVVDDSQLPKDRFSAERLKGVDSTLKIQPAKLEDSAVYLCASSLVTGTYGYTFGSGTRLTVV.

This clone was found once. This rearrangement joins TRBV2 to TRBJ2-1, with D possibly matching TRBD2 (6 bases). This CDR3 has 15 residues. Germline V lookup: CDR1 SNHLY, CDR2 FYNNEI. Trimming left V 6 bases short and J 4 bases short, with 16 bases between. CDR3: CASRAGVAEYNEQFF. CDR3 in DNA: TGTGCCAGCAGAGCCGGGGTAGCGGAATACAATGAGCAGTTCTTC.

The chain carries TRBV19 and TRBJ2-2; possible D gene TRBD1, 6 bases. Germline V CDR1 and CDR2: LNHDA, SQIVND (reference sequence). The CDR3 is made up of 14 amino acids. Between the trimmed V and J ends, which lost 7 bases and 0 bases, there was a span of 9 bases. The DNA for the CDR3 is TGTGCCAGTATGGACAGAGCGAACACCGGGGAGCTGTTTTTT. It specifies CASMDRANTGELFF. Together with reference TRBV19 and TRBJ2-2, the CDR3 gives the full variable domain: DGGITQSPKYLFRKEGQNVTLSCEQNLNHDAMYWYRQDPGQGLRLIYYSQIVNDFQKGDIAEGYSVSREKKESFPLTVTSAQKNPTAFYLCASMDRANTGELFFGEGSRLTVL.

V gene TRBV4-1 combines with J gene TRBJ2-7; TRBD2 is a possible D gene (5 bases). From germline, CDR1 is MGHRA and CDR2 YSYEKL. Trimming removed 2 bases from V and 0 bases from J, with 8 bases in between. The CDR3 has 14 residues. The chain's CDR3 is CASSQTEASYEQYF. In nucleotides, the CDR3 is TGCGCCAGCAGCCAAACGGAGGCCTCCTACGAGCAGTACTTC.

The genes are TRBV6-5 and TRBJ2-7; D perhaps matches TRBD2 (6 bases). From germline, CDR1 is MNHEY and CDR2 SVGAGI. Trimming took 0 bases from V and 4 from J, leaving 16 bases between them. This CDR3 is 16 amino acids long. CDR3 sequence reads: CASSYSKRRGEYEQYF. CDR3 coding DNA: TGTGCCAGCAGTTACTCGAAGCGGCGGGGAGAGTACGAGCAGTACTTC.

The DNA for the CDR3 is TGTGCCAGCAGCTTTGGGACAGACAGCTCCTACGAGCAGTACTTC. Its protein is CASSFGTDSSYEQYF. The chain recombines TRBV7-6 with TRBJ2-7; TRBD1 aligns across 7 bases. The trim removed 3 bases at V and 0 bases at J, leaving 5 bases unmatched. CDR3 size: 15 residues. CDR1 and CDR2 from the germline V gene are SGHVS and FNYEAQ.

This clone was detected only once. The rearrangement links TRBV28 to TRBJ1-5; 8 positions agree with TRBD1. Trimming at V came to 7 bases and at J to 5 bases, leaving 13 bases not matched to a gene. The germline V gene has CDR1 MDHEN and CDR2 SYDVKM. The CDR3 contains 16 residues. The CDR3 sequence: CASTRTQGALYQPQHF. The CDR3 coding sequence is TGTGCCAGCACACGAACCCAGGGGGCGCTTTATCAGCCCCAGCATTTT.

CDR3 in amino acids: CASSLTGGLDEQYF. CDR3 in DNA: TGTGCCAGCAGTCTCACAGGGGGGCTGGACGAGCAGTACTTC. The chain couples TRBV28 to TRBJ2-7, with 8 bases identical to TRBD1. CDR1 and CDR2 (germline): MDHEN, SYDVKM. Losses at the gene ends were 5 bases for V and 5 bases for J; bases not matched to a gene: 8. The CDR3 runs 14 residues.

The chain combines TRBV6-1 with TRBJ1-6; D is possibly TRBD1 (5 bases). The V and J ends lost 3 bases and 4 bases respectively, with 16 bases between them. Germline loops: CDR1 MNHNS, CDR2 SASEGT. This CDR3 has 17 amino acids. CDR3 in amino acids: CASSDPGASRYNSPLHF. The CDR3 region has the DNA TGTGCCAGCAGTGATCCTGGGGCCTCGAGATATAATTCACCCCTCCACTTT.

The V gene is TRBV3-1 (or the pseudogene TRBV3-2), the J gene TRBJ1-6; 7 bases align to TRBD1. The CDR3 has 15 amino acids. Trimming took 4 bases from V and 9 from J; bases not matched to a gene: 9. Germline V gene data show CDR1 as LGHDT and CDR2 as YNNKEL (reference sequence). The CDR3 region is CASSPRGAHGSPLHF. The CDR3, as DNA: TGTGCCAGCAGCCCCAGGGGGGCCCATGGTTCACCCCTCCACTTT.

A note on this clone: The same CDR3 arises from other DNA sequences in this sample as well. The V gene is TRBV12-3 or TRBV12-4, the J gene TRBJ1-5; D remains ambiguous. The CDR3 is 13 residues long. V was pared by 6 bases and J by 6 bases, with 12 bases between. CDR3 amino acids: CASSPGEGQPQHF. CDR3 sequence (DNA): TGTGCCAGCAGCCCTGGCGAGGGTCAGCCCCAGCATTTT.

The chain uses TRBV28 and TRBJ2-4; 8 nucleotides match TRBD1. CDR1 is MDHEN and CDR2 is SYDVKM in the germline V gene. The V segment lost 6 bases and the J segment 0 bases; nucleotides outside the gene matches: 16. The CDR3 is 19 amino acids. The CDR3 loop reads CASSPGDRPRVLAKNIQYF. The CDR3 nucleotides are TGTGCCAGCAGCCCTGGGGACAGGCCTAGGGTGCTAGCCAAAAACATTCAGTACTTC.

V gene TRBV28 combines with J gene TRBJ1-1; D remains unclear. V was shortened by 2 bases and J by 6 bases, with 7 bases between the two germline ends. CDR3 length equals 12 residues. CDR1 and CDR2 from the germline V gene are MDHEN and SYDVKM. CDR3 DNA: TGTGCCAGCAGTTTAGGCGGCTCTGAAGCTTTCTTT. This translates into CASSLGGSEAFF.